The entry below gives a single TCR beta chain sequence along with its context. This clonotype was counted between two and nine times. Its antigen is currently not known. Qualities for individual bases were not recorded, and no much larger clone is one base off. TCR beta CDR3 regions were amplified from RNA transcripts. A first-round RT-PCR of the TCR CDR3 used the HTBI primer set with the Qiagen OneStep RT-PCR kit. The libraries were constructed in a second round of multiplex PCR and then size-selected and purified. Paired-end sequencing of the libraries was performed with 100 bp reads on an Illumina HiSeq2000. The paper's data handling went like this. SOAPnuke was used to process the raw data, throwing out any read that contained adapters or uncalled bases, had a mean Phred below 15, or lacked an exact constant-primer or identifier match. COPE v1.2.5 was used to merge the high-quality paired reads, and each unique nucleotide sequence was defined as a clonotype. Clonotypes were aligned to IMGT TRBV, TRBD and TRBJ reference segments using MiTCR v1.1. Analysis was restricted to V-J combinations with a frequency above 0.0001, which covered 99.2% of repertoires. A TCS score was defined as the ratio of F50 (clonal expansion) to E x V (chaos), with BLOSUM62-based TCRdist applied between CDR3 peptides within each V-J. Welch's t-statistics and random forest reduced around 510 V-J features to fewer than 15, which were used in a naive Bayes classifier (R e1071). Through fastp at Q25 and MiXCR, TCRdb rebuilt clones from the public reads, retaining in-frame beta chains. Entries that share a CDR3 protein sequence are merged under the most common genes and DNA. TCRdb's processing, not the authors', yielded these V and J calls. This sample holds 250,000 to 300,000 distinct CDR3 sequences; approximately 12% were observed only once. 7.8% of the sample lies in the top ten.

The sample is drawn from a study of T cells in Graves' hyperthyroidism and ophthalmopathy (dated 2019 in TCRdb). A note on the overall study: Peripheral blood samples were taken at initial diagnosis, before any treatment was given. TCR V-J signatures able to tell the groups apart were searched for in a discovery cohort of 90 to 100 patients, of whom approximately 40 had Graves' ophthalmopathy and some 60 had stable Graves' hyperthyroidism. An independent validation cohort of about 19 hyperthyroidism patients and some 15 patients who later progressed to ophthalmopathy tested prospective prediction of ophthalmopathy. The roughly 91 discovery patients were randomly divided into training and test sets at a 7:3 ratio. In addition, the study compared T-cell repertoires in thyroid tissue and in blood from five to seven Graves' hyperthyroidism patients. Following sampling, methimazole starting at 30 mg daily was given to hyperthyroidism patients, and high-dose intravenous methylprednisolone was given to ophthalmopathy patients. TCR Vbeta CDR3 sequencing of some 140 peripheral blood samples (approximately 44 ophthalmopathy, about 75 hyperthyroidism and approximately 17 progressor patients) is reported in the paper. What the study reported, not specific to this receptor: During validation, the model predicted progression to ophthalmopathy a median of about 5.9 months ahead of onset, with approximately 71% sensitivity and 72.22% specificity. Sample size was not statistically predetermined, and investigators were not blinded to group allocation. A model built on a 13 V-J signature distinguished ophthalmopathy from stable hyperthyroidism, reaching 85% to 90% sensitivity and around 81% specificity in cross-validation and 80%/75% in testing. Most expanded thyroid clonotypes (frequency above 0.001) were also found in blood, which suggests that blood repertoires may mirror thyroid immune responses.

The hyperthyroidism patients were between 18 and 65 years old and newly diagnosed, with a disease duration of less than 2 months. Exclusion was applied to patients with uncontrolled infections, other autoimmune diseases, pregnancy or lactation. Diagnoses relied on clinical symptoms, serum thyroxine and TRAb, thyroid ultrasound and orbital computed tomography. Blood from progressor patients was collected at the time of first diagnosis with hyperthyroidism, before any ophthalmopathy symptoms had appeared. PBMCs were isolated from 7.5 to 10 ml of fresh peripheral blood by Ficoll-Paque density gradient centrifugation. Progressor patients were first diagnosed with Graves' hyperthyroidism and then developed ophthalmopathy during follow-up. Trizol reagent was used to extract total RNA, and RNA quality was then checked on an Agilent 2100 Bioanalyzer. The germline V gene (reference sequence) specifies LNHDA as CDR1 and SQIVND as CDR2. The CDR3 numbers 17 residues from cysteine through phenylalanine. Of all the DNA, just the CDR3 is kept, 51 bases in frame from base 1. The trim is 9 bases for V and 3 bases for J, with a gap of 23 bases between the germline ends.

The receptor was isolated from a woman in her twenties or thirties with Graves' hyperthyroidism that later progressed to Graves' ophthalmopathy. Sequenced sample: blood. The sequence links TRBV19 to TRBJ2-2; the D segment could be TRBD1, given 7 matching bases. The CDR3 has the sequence CASLSFTQGRYTGELFF. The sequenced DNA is TGTGCCAGCCTAAGTTTTACACAGGGGAGGTACACCGGGGAGCTGTTTTTT.